The source of this TCR beta chain is a study of blood T cell repertoires in COVID-19. The CDR3 contains 11 residues. The ends were cut back, 5 bases at V and 8 bases at J, with 9 bases in the middle. The protocol was immunoSEQ multiplex PCR, while the TCRdb copy is restricted to in-frame clones and leaves out a portion. The sample records 450,000 or so clones, 80% to 90% being singletons. The origin of this receptor is a man younger than 35 with COVID-19, enrolled during active disease. The chain carries TRBV12-3 or TRBV12-4 and TRBJ1-2; no reliable D call. Specimen: peripheral blood. CDR3 coding DNA: TGTGCCAGCAGTAGCGACCTCGGCTACACCTTC. Translating it yields CASSSDLGYTF.